This paragraph reports one T cell receptor beta chain. This entry belongs to a study of blood T cell repertoires in COVID-19. In the study overall: Sample material is recorded as cDNA or gDNA derived from T cells, B-cell-depleted T cells, or PBMCs.

Enrolled during active infection, Seattle patients were then followed longitudinally. V shed 7 bases, J shed 3 bases, and the junction held 7 bases outside the gene matches. In germline, CDR1 is LNHDA, CDR2 SQIVND (reference sequence). The CDR3 covers 14 residues. Here immunoSEQ multiplex PCR was the method, and the copy in TCRdb shows in-frame clones only, minus some. The data contain about 170,000 clones, around 87% of them singletons. This sequence was found in a woman aged 80 or over with COVID-19, enrolled during active disease. The rearrangement links TRBV19 to TRBJ1-1, with 8 bases fitting TRBD1. The sample consisted of peripheral blood. CDR3 in amino acids: CASTQDRVDTEAFF. The CDR3 nucleotides are TGTGCCAGTACTCAGGACAGGGTGGACACTGAAGCTTTCTTT.